These T cell receptor beta chains were read from a single sample in a study of blood T cell repertoires in COVID-19. Here immunoSEQ multiplex PCR was the method, and the copy in TCRdb shows in-frame clones only, minus some. The sample lists roughly 80,000 clones; roughly 88% were seen once. The sequencing sample was made of peripheral blood. These receptors were obtained from a woman of 80 years or more with acute or convalescent COVID-19. Both conserved end residues are part of each CDR3. The D gene is left open where the match is weak. Expanded clones are given a class, and other clones once, few, many or no size at all.

cdr3_aa	cdr3_nt	v_call	d_call	clone_size	j_call
CASSLGAPEQYF	TGTGCCAGCTCCTTGGGGGCCCCCGAGCAGTACTTC	TRBV2	.	.	TRBJ2-7
CASSPPGRPTEAFF	TGTGCCAGCTCACCCCCAGGGAGGCCAACTGAAGCTTTCTTT	TRBV18	.	once	TRBJ1-1
CASSPRNTEAFF	TGCGCCAGCAGTCCCCGGAACACTGAAGCTTTCTTT	TRBV23-1	.	.	TRBJ1-1
CASSQAPISDTGELFF	TGTGCCAGCAGCCAAGCCCCAATCAGTGACACCGGGGAGCTGTTTTTT	TRBV4-2	.	.	TRBJ2-2
CASSLQGLNTEAFF	TGTGCCAGCAGCCTACAGGGCTTGAACACTGAAGCTTTCTTT	TRBV7-8	.	.	TRBJ1-1
CASIRERGEAFF	TGTGCCAGTATAAGGGAGAGAGGTGAAGCTTTCTTT	TRBV19	.	.	TRBJ1-1
CASSQPPGGQGLRTNEQFF	TGTGCCAGCAGCCAACCCCCCGGGGGACAGGGCTTACGAACCAATGAGCAGTTCTTC	TRBV3-1/TRBV3-2	TRBD1	.	TRBJ2-1
CASSHTDNYEQYF	TGTGCCAGCAGCCACACCGATAACTACGAGCAGTACTTC	TRBV7-6	.	.	TRBJ2-7
CASEGGASYNEQFF	TGTGCCAGCGAAGGCGGTGCCTCCTACAATGAGCAGTTCTTC	TRBV13	.	.	TRBJ2-1
CASTKISRDYGYTF	TGTGCCAGCACCAAAATTAGTCGAGACTATGGCTACACCTTC	TRBV6-5	.	.	TRBJ1-2
CASSTGSGSGNTIYF	TGTGCCAGCAGTACAGGATCGGGTTCTGGAAACACCATATATTTT	TRBV5-5	.	.	TRBJ1-3
CASSLEGRQETQYF	TGCGCCAGCAGCTTGGAGGGGCGCCAGGAGACCCAGTACTTC	TRBV5-1	.	.	TRBJ2-5
CAISETQGEAFF	TGTGCCATCAGTGAGACCCAGGGCGAAGCTTTCTTT	TRBV10-3	.	.	TRBJ1-1
CASSWGQGRTGELFF	TGCGCCAGCAGCTGGGGACAGGGGAGAACCGGGGAGCTGTTTTTT	TRBV5-1	TRBD1	few	TRBJ2-2
CATSRDKGQIEGNTIYF	TGTGCCACCAGCAGAGATAAGGGACAAATTGAAGGAAACACCATATATTTT	TRBV15	.	once	TRBJ1-3
CASSPQTGDYGYTF	TGTGCCAGCAGCCCCCAGACAGGGGATTATGGCTACACCTTC	TRBV9	TRBD1	.	TRBJ1-2
CASSLKGTGRPYEQYF	TGTGCCAGCAGCTTGAAGGGCACAGGGCGTCCCTACGAGCAGTACTTC	TRBV5-5	.	.	TRBJ2-7
CASSETSGGQYEQYF	TGTGCCAGCTCGGAAACTAGCGGGGGACAATACGAGCAGTACTTC	TRBV18	TRBD2	.	TRBJ2-7
CATSRGFGDEQYF	TGTGCCACCAGCAGAGGTTTCGGGGACGAGCAGTACTTC	TRBV15	.	.	TRBJ2-7
CASSLRGPYGYTF	TGTGCCAGCAGCTTGAGGGGGCCCTATGGCTACACCTTC	TRBV7-2	TRBD1	.	TRBJ1-2
CASSSPGDRTQYF	TGTGCCAGCAGCTCCCCGGGAGACCGGACCCAGTACTTC	TRBV11-3	.	.	TRBJ2-5
CASSEDLRASGANVLTF	TGTGCCAGCAGTGAAGACCTCAGGGCGTCTGGGGCCAACGTCCTGACTTTC	TRBV2	.	.	TRBJ2-6
CASSLPGHSYEQYF	TGTGCCAGCAGCTTACCCGGACACTCCTACGAGCAGTACTTC	TRBV7-2	.	.	TRBJ2-7
CASSLEEGEAFF	TGTGCCAGCAGTTTAGAAGAGGGTGAAGCTTTCTTT	TRBV12-3/TRBV12-4	.	.	TRBJ1-1
CASSSGGWNTEAFF	TGCGCCAGCAGCTCAGGAGGTTGGAACACTGAAGCTTTCTTT	TRBV5-1	.	few	TRBJ1-1
CASSSGRERTQYF	TGTGCCAGCAGCTCGGGACGGGAGAGGACCCAGTACTTC	TRBV7-8	.	.	TRBJ2-5
CASSPRSITNEKLFF	TGTGCCAGCAGCCCAAGGAGTATAACTAATGAAAAACTGTTTTTT	TRBV13	.	.	TRBJ1-4
CASSNRGLDNEQFF	TGTGCCAGCAGTAACAGGGGACTCGACAATGAGCAGTTCTTC	TRBV6-5	.	.	TRBJ2-1
CASKEGSGNTIYF	TGTGCCAGCAAGGAGGGCTCTGGAAACACCATATATTTT	TRBV6-6	.	.	TRBJ1-3
CASGKTSTETQYF	TGTGCCAGCGGCAAAACTAGCACGGAGACCCAGTACTTC	TRBV7-3	.	.	TRBJ2-5
CAWSVLRGRYGYTF	TGTGCCTGGAGTGTACTCAGGGGCAGGTATGGCTACACCTTC	TRBV30	.	.	TRBJ1-2
CASGGADTQYF	TGTGCCAGTGGGGGGGCGGATACGCAGTATTTT	TRBV10-3	.	.	TRBJ2-3
CSVGPQGSNQPQHF	TGCAGCGTCGGGCCACAGGGTAGCAATCAGCCCCAGCATTTT	TRBV29-1	.	.	TRBJ1-5
CASTGPGQGAGGNQPQHF	TGTGCCAGTACTGGACCGGGACAGGGGGCTGGGGGCAATCAGCCCCAGCATTTT	TRBV19	TRBD1	.	TRBJ1-5
CASSQEGGVEDTQYF	TGCGCCAGCAGCCAGGAGGGGGGGGTTGAAGATACGCAGTATTTT	TRBV4-3	.	.	TRBJ2-3
CATSRDRTGYNEQFF	TGTGCCACCAGCAGAGATCGGACAGGGTACAATGAGCAGTTCTTC	TRBV15	TRBD1	.	TRBJ2-1
CASSLGTGGDGYTF	TGTGCCAGCAGCCTCGGGACAGGGGGGGATGGCTACACCTTC	TRBV9	TRBD1	.	TRBJ1-2
CASSTQGAEKNIQYF	TGTGCCAGTAGTACACAGGGGGCAGAAAAAAACATTCAGTACTTC	TRBV19	TRBD1	few	TRBJ2-4
CASSQGGYSGSPHNEQFF	TGTGCCAGCAGCCAAGGAGGGTATAGCGGGAGCCCCCACAATGAGCAGTTCTTC	TRBV3-1/TRBV3-2	TRBD2	.	TRBJ2-1
CASSLWRAITDTQYF	TGTGCCAGCAGTTTATGGCGGGCAATCACAGATACGCAGTATTTT	TRBV28	.	.	TRBJ2-3
CASSSPGQGFEKLFF	TGTGCCAGCAGTTCGCCGGGACAGGGTTTTGAAAAACTGTTTTTT	TRBV6-5	TRBD1	.	TRBJ1-4
CASSLGIGNTEAFF	TGCGCCAGCAGCTTGGGAATCGGTAACACTGAAGCTTTCTTT	TRBV5-1	.	.	TRBJ1-1
CASRAQGAEQYF	TGCGCCAGCCGGGCCCAGGGTGCCGAGCAGTACTTC	TRBV10-2	.	once	TRBJ2-7
CASSQPEGKETQYF	TGTGCCAGCAGCCAACCAGAGGGAAAAGAGACCCAGTACTTC	TRBV3-1/TRBV3-2	.	.	TRBJ2-5
CASRSGGNQETQYF	TGTGCCAGTAGGTCCGGGGGGAACCAAGAGACCCAGTACTTC	TRBV19	TRBD2	.	TRBJ2-5
CASSENFYGYTF	TGCGCCAGCAGCGAGAATTTCTATGGCTACACCTTC	TRBV5-1	.	.	TRBJ1-2
CATKMRGETQYF	TGTGCCACCAAAATGCGGGGTGAGACCCAGTACTTC	TRBV10-3	.	few	TRBJ2-5
CASSQDRGYEQYF	TGCGCCAGCAGCCAAGATCGGGGCTACGAGCAGTACTTC	TRBV4-1	.	.	TRBJ2-7
CASSTGVNTEAFF	TGTGCCAGCAGTACAGGGGTGAACACTGAAGCTTTCTTT	TRBV6-4	TRBD1	.	TRBJ1-1
CASSAGLAGDPPGNEQFF	TGTGCCAGCAGCGCGGGACTAGCGGGAGACCCCCCTGGAAATGAGCAGTTCTTC	TRBV9	TRBD2	.	TRBJ2-1
CASSSQVRTEAFF	TGTGCTAGCAGCTCACAGGTGAGGACTGAAGCTTTCTTT	TRBV7-7	.	few	TRBJ1-1
CASTPGGAQSYNEQFF	TGCGCCAGCACCCCAGGAGGGGCCCAGTCCTACAATGAGCAGTTCTTC	TRBV5-1	.	.	TRBJ2-1
CATSDLGARQGSSPLHF	TGTGCCACCAGTGATTTAGGAGCGCGACAGGGGAGTTCACCCCTCCACTTT	TRBV24-1	TRBD1	.	TRBJ1-6